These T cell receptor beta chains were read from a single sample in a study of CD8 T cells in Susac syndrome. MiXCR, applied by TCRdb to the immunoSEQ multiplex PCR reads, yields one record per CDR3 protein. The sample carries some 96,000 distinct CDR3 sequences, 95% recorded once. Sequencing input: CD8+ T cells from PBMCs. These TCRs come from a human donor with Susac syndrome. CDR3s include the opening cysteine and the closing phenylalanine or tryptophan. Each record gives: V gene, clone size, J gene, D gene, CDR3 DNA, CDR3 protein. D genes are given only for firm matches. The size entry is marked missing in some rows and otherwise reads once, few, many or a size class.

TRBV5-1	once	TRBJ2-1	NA	TGCGCCAGCAGCTTGGTTTCGGGGTCGTATGAGCAGTTCTTC	CASSLVSGSYEQFF
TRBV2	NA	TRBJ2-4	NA	TGTGCCAGCAGCAACGGGGTGAACATTCAGTACTTC	CASSNGVNIQYF
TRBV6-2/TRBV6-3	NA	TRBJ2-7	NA	TGTGCCAGCAGTAACAATAACGAGCAGTACTTC	CASSNNNEQYF
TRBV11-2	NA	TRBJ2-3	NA	TGTGCCAGCAGCTTAGGGCGCGGAGATACGCAGTATTTT	CASSLGRGDTQYF
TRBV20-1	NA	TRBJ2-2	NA	TGCAGTGCTAGCCCCGGGGATCGCCCCGGGGAGCTGTTTTTT	CSASPGDRPGELFF
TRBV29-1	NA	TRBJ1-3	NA	TGCAGCGCCGTTAGTGCTGGAAACACCATATATTTT	CSAVSAGNTIYF
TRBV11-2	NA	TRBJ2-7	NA	TGTGCCAGCAGCCCCCGACCAGGGGACGAGCAGTACTTC	CASSPRPGDEQYF
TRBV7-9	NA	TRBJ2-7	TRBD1	TGTGCCTACAGGGGGGTCAAGCAGTACTTC	CAYRGVKQYF
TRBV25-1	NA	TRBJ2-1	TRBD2	TGTGCCAGCATACGTATCGCGGGAGCCTACAATGAGCAGTTCTTC	CASIRIAGAYNEQFF
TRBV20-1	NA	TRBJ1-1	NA	TGCAGTGCTCCGAAACAGGGAGTGGGGTACACTGAAGCTTTCTTT	CSAPKQGVGYTEAFF
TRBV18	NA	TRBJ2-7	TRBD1	TGTGCCAGCTCACTGATCGGGACAGGCGACGGGGAGCAGTACTTC	CASSLIGTGDGEQYF
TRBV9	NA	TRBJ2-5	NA	TGTGCCACCCGGGGGACAGCGGAAGAGACCCAGTACTTC	CATRGTAEETQYF
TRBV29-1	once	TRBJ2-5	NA	TGCAGCGTTGAAGACCCCGTGGGCCAAGAGACCCAGTACTTC	CSVEDPVGQETQYF